One sample yielded the 28 T cell receptor beta chains listed below, sequenced in a study of CD8 T cell repertoires and HIV-1 epitope variants. Their specific antigens are unknown. The protocol was immunoSEQ multiplex PCR, while the TCRdb copy is restricted to in-frame clones and leaves out a portion. Among 3,000 to 4,500 clones listed, about 72% were seen once. Source material: cultured CD8+ T cells derived from PBMCs. The receptors shown here come from a male donor with HIV.

This rearrangement joins TRBV5-1 to TRBJ2-7; D may correspond to TRBD1 or TRBD2 (6 bases each). Looked up from germline, CDR1 is SGHRS and CDR2 is YFSETQ. The CDR3 is made up of 15 amino acids. Trimming stripped 4 bases from V and 3 bases from J, with 17 bases between. The CDR3 sequence: CASSPGEVLFYEQYF. CDR3 coding DNA: TGCGCCAGCAGCCCAGGGGAGGTGTTATTCTACGAGCAGTACTTC.

This chain uses TRBV12-5 with TRBJ1-1; possible D gene TRBD1, 5 bases. The V end was cut by 2 bases, the J end by 3 bases, with 7 bases between. The CDR3 has 13 residues. Germline V CDR1 and CDR2: LGHNT, FRNRAP. DNA of the CDR3: TGTGCTAGTGGTTTGCAGGGTCACACTGAAGCTTTCTTT. Translation: CASGLQGHTEAFF.

The chain combines TRBV2 with TRBJ2-2; 14 bases are shared with TRBD2. This CDR3 is built from 16 residues. The V and J ends lost 6 bases and 6 bases, in that order; junction bases with no gene match: 6. Germline CDR1 is SNHLY and CDR2 is FYNNEI. The CDR3 sequence: CASSPPGLAGAGELFF. DNA of the CDR3: TGTGCCAGCAGCCCTCCGGGACTAGCGGGAGCCGGGGAGCTGTTTTTT. Full variable domain (outside the CDR3, taken from reference TRBV2 and TRBJ2-2): EPEVTQTPSHQVTQMGQEVILRCVPISNHLYFYWYRQILGQKVEFLVSFYNNEISEKSEIFDDQFSVERPDGSNFTLKIRSTKLEDSAMYFCASSPPGLAGAGELFFGEGSRLTVL.

By share, this clone counts as medium-sized. DNA of the CDR3: TGTGCCAGCAGCTGGCAGTCGACCAGGGGGCTATACGAGCAGTACTTC. Encoded protein: CASSWQSTRGLYEQYF. This rearrangement joins TRBV5-6 to TRBJ2-7; 8 bases fit TRBD1. The CDR3 totals 16 residues. Losses at the gene ends were 3 bases for V and 4 bases for J; bases not matched to a gene: 12. CDR1 and CDR2 from the germline V gene are SGHDT and YYEEEE.

This clone turned up a few times. Here the CDR3 DNA reads TGTGCCAGCAGCTTAAATGTGGGACAGCAAGCTAACTATGGCTACACCTTC. Translation gives CASSLNVGQQANYGYTF. The chain joins TRBV13 to TRBJ1-2, with TRBD1 identical over 7 bases. V gave up 2 bases and J gave up 0 bases; unmatched junction bases: 9. This CDR3 is 17 amino acids long. Germline V gene data show CDR1 as PRHDT and CDR2 as FYEKMQ (reference sequence).

The chain uses TRBV9 and TRBJ2-1, with 10 bases fitting TRBD2. Germline V gene data show CDR1 as SGDLS and CDR2 as YYNGEE. Trimming removed 2 bases from V and 3 bases from J; junction bases left unmatched: 2. This CDR3 has 15 residues. The CDR3: CASSVTSGVYNEQFF. As DNA, the CDR3 is TGTGCCAGCAGCGTTACTAGCGGGGTCTACAATGAGCAGTTCTTC.

The chain couples TRBV9 to TRBJ2-7, with D tentatively TRBD1 (6 bases). Germline CDR1 is SGDLS and CDR2 is YYNGEE. The germline V and J ends were trimmed by 0 bases and 1 base, with 8 bases remaining between them. This CDR3 region has 14 residues. In nucleotides, the CDR3 is TGTGCCAGCAGCGTAGGACAGGCGTCCTACGAGCAGTACTTC. Its protein product is CASSVGQASYEQYF. Drawing the rest from reference TRBV9 and TRBJ2-7, the complete variable domain is DSGVTQTPKHLITATGQRVTLRCSPRSGDLSVYWYQQSLDQGLQFLIQYYNGEERAKGNILERFSAQQFPDLHSELNLSSLELGDSALYFCASSVGQASYEQYFGPGTRLTVT.

This chain links TRBV5-6 with TRBJ2-7; TRBD1 or TRBD2 may be the D gene (6 bases each). Trimming took off 0 bases at V and 6 bases at J, with 13 bases between the two ends. Germline lookup yields CDR1 SGHDT and CDR2 YYEEEE. The CDR3 contains 14 residues. For the CDR3, the DNA is TGTGCCAGCAGCTTGGGTGGAGGGGGGATCGAGCAGTACTTC. Its protein is CASSLGGGGIEQYF.

Regarding this clone: It is likely a read error: a sequence one base away is far more abundant. V gene TRBV1 combines with J gene TRBJ1-2. TRBV1 corresponds to a pseudogene. The CDR3 contains 16 residues. The CDR3 nucleotides are TGCACCAGCAGCCAAGATCCCCCAGACTTGGACTATGGCTACACCTTC. Translating it yields CTSSQDPPDLDYGYTF.

The chain couples TRBV4-2 to TRBJ1-1; D uncertain. The germline V and J ends were trimmed by 1 base and 2 bases, with 11 bases remaining between them. Germline CDR1 is LGHNA and CDR2 is YNFKEQ. The CDR3 consists of 15 residues. The CDR3 spells CASSQGALTNTEAFF. CDR3 coding DNA: TGTGCCAGCAGCCAAGGGGCCCTAACAAACACTGAAGCTTTCTTT.

The chain couples TRBV6-1 to TRBJ1-6; TRBD1 might be the D (6 bases). The V end was cut by 8 bases, the J end by 0 bases, with 11 bases between. The CDR3 extends over 15 amino acids. Looked up from germline, CDR1 is MNHNS and CDR2 is SASEGT. In DNA form, the CDR3 reads TGTGCCAGCGCCCAGGGGAGCTCCTATAATTCACCCCTCCACTTT. This gives the protein CASAQGSSYNSPLHF.

In its sample, this clone was seen a few times. The V call is TRBV7-9, the J call TRBJ1-2; D is perhaps TRBD1 (5 bases). The CDR3 consists of 13 residues. V was pared by 1 base and J by 6 bases, with 9 bases between. Germline V gene sequence: CDR1 SEHNR, CDR2 FQNEAQ (reference sequence). The CDR3 nucleotides read TGTGCCAGCAGCTTAGAATTGACAGATGGCTACACCTTC. Amino acid sequence: CASSLELTDGYTF. Combining the CDR3 with reference TRBV7-9 and TRBJ1-2 gives the whole variable domain DTGVSQNPRHKITKRGQNVTFRCDPISEHNRLYWYRQTLGQGPEFLTYFQNEAQLEKSRLLSDRFSAERPKGSFSTLEIQRTEQGDSAMYLCASSLELTDGYTFGSGTRLTVV.

The chain joins TRBV4-2 to TRBJ1-1; D is undetermined. This CDR3 has 15 amino acids. The germline gives CDR1 LGHNA, CDR2 YNFKEQ. V dropped 0 bases and J dropped 0 bases, with 8 bases sitting between them. The CDR3 reads CASSQEERLNTEAFF. The CDR3 coding sequence is TGTGCCAGCAGCCAAGAGGAACGCTTGAACACTGAAGCTTTCTTT.

This clone was seen a few times. This chain uses TRBV27 with TRBJ2-2; 11 bases match TRBD2. This CDR3 spans 18 amino acids. CDR1 is MNHEY and CDR2 is SMNVEV in the germline V gene (reference sequence). V gave up 3 bases and J gave up 2 bases; unmatched junction bases: 8. The CDR3 nucleotides are TGTGCCAGCAGTTTTACGACTAGCGGGAACTTAAACACCGGGGAGCTGTTTTTT. It encodes CASSFTTSGNLNTGELFF.

This chain connects TRBV30 to TRBJ2-5, with D possibly called TRBD1 or TRBD2 (7 bases each). Trimming took 2 bases from V and 1 from J, leaving 14 bases between them. Germline-derived CDR1 and CDR2 are GTSNPN and SVGIG (reference sequence). The CDR3 has 15 amino acids. In DNA, the CDR3 is TGTGCCTGGAGTCAGGGGGGGGCCTTCCAAGAGACCCAGTACTTC. It is translated as CAWSQGGAFQETQYF.

The rearrangement uses TRBV19 and TRBJ2-6; D is uncertain. CDR1 LNHDA and CDR2 SQIVND come from the germline V gene (reference sequence). V lost 5 bases and J lost 2, with 4 bases in between. The CDR3 is 13 amino acids. This CDR3 is CASSLTGANVLTF. The CDR3 DNA reads as TGTGCCAGTAGTCTGACTGGGGCCAACGTCCTGACTTTC.

V is TRBV10-3 and J is TRBJ2-2; TRBD1 matches 7 bases. Germline loops: CDR1 ENHRY, CDR2 SYGVKD. J was trimmed by 6 bases and V by 5 bases; bases with no gene match: 12. The CDR3 totals 16 residues. The CDR3 region is CAISTTGEGPAGELFF. The CDR3 coding sequence is TGTGCCATCAGTACTACAGGGGAAGGCCCCGCCGGGGAGCTGTTTTTT.

The rearrangement uses TRBV28 and TRBJ1-1; the match to TRBD1 covers 9 bases. After removal of 6 bases from V and 9 bases from J, the junction contained 8 bases not matched to a gene. The germline CDR1 and CDR2 sequences are MDHEN and SYDVKM. The CDR3 is 13 residues long. The chain's CDR3 is CASRGQGGFQAFF. CDR3 nucleotides: TGTGCCAGCAGGGGACAGGGAGGATTTCAAGCTTTCTTT.

The chain employs TRBV9 and TRBJ1-4, with 9 bases identical to TRBD1. This CDR3 has 15 residues. Looked up from germline, CDR1 is SGDLS and CDR2 is YYNGEE. V shed 3 bases, J shed 5 bases, and the junction held 5 bases outside the gene matches. The CDR3 nucleotides read TGTGCCAGCAGCGCGACCGGGACAGGGAATGAAAAACTGTTTTTT. Translated, it gives CASSATGTGNEKLFF.

This chain connects TRBV7-9 to TRBJ2-7; 7 nucleotides line up with TRBD2. Germline trimming cut 4 bases from V and 0 bases from J; bases unmatched to any gene: 9. The germline gives CDR1 SEHNR, CDR2 FQNEAQ (reference sequence). The CDR3 loop spans 16 amino acids. The CDR3 sequence is CASSSQTSERSYEQYF. The CDR3 region has the DNA TGTGCCAGCAGCTCACAAACTAGCGAGCGCTCCTACGAGCAGTACTTC.

This clone appeared a single time. This rearrangement joins TRBV4-1 to TRBJ2-5; unclear D gene. Per germline, CDR1 MGHRA and CDR2 YSYEKL. Trimming stripped 0 bases from V and 4 bases from J, with 3 bases between. The CDR3 runs 12 residues. As DNA, the CDR3 is TGCGCCAGCAGCCAAGAAGGAGAGACCCAGTACTTC. It encodes CASSQEGETQYF.

This chain connects TRBV7-6 to TRBJ2-3; no definite D call. The V gene's germline CDR1 is SGHVS and CDR2 FNYEAQ. The CDR3 has 12 residues. The V and J ends lost 5 bases and 1 base respectively, with 4 bases between them. The DNA for the CDR3 is TGTGCCAGCAGCCCAGGCACAGATACGCAGTATTTT. Amino acids: CASSPGTDTQYF.

The chain has TRBV29-1 and TRBJ1-2, with unresolved D. V gave up 4 bases and J gave up 3 bases, with 6 bases separating them. CDR3 size: 11 residues. Germline V gene lookup returns CDR1 SQVTM and CDR2 ANQGSEA. Written as DNA, the CDR3 is TGCAGCGTTGCTCAAGACTATGGCTACACCTTC. The encoded protein is CSVAQDYGYTF.

V usage is TRBV6-5 and J usage is TRBJ2-7; possibly TRBD1 or TRBD2 for D (5 bases each). The CDR3 totals 13 residues. V lost 6 bases, J lost 3 bases, and 12 bases lay in between. In germline, CDR1 is MNHEY, CDR2 SVGAGI. CDR3 DNA: TGTGCCAGCAGACCTATTGGGGGCTACGAGCAGTACTTC. Translation gives CASRPIGGYEQYF.

The J gene is TRBJ2-4, the V gene TRBV2; D remains ambiguous. Per germline, CDR1 SNHLY and CDR2 FYNNEI. With 2 bases removed from V and 7 bases from J, the gap between germline ends came to 21 bases. The CDR3 has 17 amino acids. CDR3 nucleotide sequence: TGTGCCAGCAGTGAATTCATGGCGGATGGACGGGCCAACATTCAGTACTTC. Its translation: CASSEFMADGRANIQYF.

The chain uses TRBV9 and TRBJ2-1; D is unclear. Looked up from germline, CDR1 is SGDLS and CDR2 is YYNGEE. The CDR3 runs 15 residues. V was shortened by 0 bases and J by 0 bases, with 7 bases between the two germline ends. The CDR3 loop is CASSVGTSSYNEQFF. The CDR3 coding sequence is TGTGCCAGCAGCGTAGGCACAAGCTCCTACAATGAGCAGTTCTTC.

This chain links TRBV10-3 with TRBJ2-3; 7 nucleotides line up with TRBD1. CDR3 size: 14 residues. Trimming cost V 8 bases and J 0 bases; bases outside gene matches: 5. Germline loops: CDR1 ENHRY, CDR2 SYGVKD. The CDR3 sequence is CAIGTETSTDTQYF. For the CDR3, the DNA is TGTGCCATCGGGACAGAAACTAGCACAGATACGCAGTATTTT.

This chain uses TRBV11-3 with TRBJ1-5; no reliable D call. V was cut by 0 bases and J by 3 bases, with 9 bases left in between. Germline assignment: CDR1 SGHNT and CDR2 YENEEA. The CDR3 consists of 15 residues. Here the CDR3 reads CASSLEHWTNQPQHF. The CDR3 DNA sequence: TGTGCCAGCAGCTTAGAGCATTGGACCAATCAGCCCCAGCATTTT.